What follows are 14 T cell receptor beta chains derived from one specimen sequenced in a study of blood T cell repertoires in COVID-19. Measured with immunoSEQ multiplex PCR; TCRdb has only the in-frame clones, and not every one. The table has 100,000 to 120,000 clones, 76% seen once. The sample comprised peripheral blood. All receptors derive from a woman of 80 years or more with acute or convalescent COVID-19.

This rearrangement joins TRBV5-1 to TRBJ2-1; a weak D match, TRBD2 (5 bases). V gave up 0 bases and J gave up 8 bases, with 15 bases separating them. Germline V gene lookup returns CDR1 SGHRS and CDR2 YFSETQ. There are 15 residues in the CDR3. CDR3 DNA: TGCGCCAGCAGCTTGGCCCCCCCCGGGGTGGATGAGCAGTTCTTC. Its protein is CASSLAPPGVDEQFF.

The genes are TRBV5-4 and TRBJ1-1; the D gene is possibly TRBD1 (6 bases). Germline CDR1 and CDR2: SGHNT and YYREEE (reference sequence). The CDR3 has 14 residues. Trimming pared 0 bases from V and 8 bases from J, leaving 14 bases between. The CDR3 sequence: CASSLGGGATEAFF. Written as DNA, the CDR3 is TGTGCCAGCAGCTTGGGGGGGGGCGCGACAGAAGCTTTCTTT.

As DNA, the CDR3 is TGTGCCAGCAGCCACCAAGAGGACGAGCAGTACTTC. Amino acid sequence: CASSHQEDEQYF. The chain joins TRBV3-1 (or the pseudogene TRBV3-2) to TRBJ2-7; D gene uncertain. The CDR3 covers 12 residues. With 3 bases removed from V and 5 bases from J, the gap between germline ends came to 8 bases. Germline V gene data show CDR1 as LGHDT and CDR2 as YNNKEL (reference sequence).

The chain links TRBV29-1 to TRBJ1-2; D may be TRBD1 (6 bases). The V end lost 5 bases, the J end lost 2 bases, and 9 bases lay between the germline ends. This CDR3 is 12 amino acids long. Germline V gene sequence: CDR1 SQVTM, CDR2 ANQGSEA. CDR3 coding DNA: TGCAGCGTTACTGACAGGAACTATGGCTACACCTTC. Protein product: CSVTDRNYGYTF.

This rearrangement joins TRBV4-2 to TRBJ2-1, with 9 bases matching TRBD1. This CDR3 is built from 16 residues. Germline assignment: CDR1 LGHNA and CDR2 YNFKEQ. The V gene end was trimmed by 1 base and the J gene end by 4 bases; junction bases not matched to a gene: 5. CDR3 amino acids: CASSQVGGTGYNEQFF. CDR3 DNA: TGTGCCAGCAGCCAAGTGGGAGGGACAGGGTACAATGAGCAGTTCTTC.

V and J are TRBV2 and TRBJ1-5, with 9 bases aligning to TRBD1. V was pared by 6 bases and J by 3 bases, with 9 bases of the junction left unmatched. Germline V gene lookup returns CDR1 SNHLY and CDR2 FYNNEI. This CDR3 has 16 residues. The DNA of the CDR3 is TGTGCCAGCAGAGAGCGGGACAGGGACTTCAATCAGCCCCAGCATTTT. Protein: CASRERDRDFNQPQHF. Supplemented by reference TRBV2 and TRBJ1-5, the full variable domain reads EPEVTQTPSHQVTQMGQEVILRCVPISNHLYFYWYRQILGQKVEFLVSFYNNEISEKSEIFDDQFSVERPDGSNFTLKIRSTKLEDSAMYFCASRERDRDFNQPQHFGDGTRLSIL.

This clone was picked up a small number of times. The chain uses TRBV2 and TRBJ2-7; D not resolved. The CDR3 extends over 13 amino acids. Trimming removed 7 bases from V and 3 bases from J, with 13 bases in between. Germline V gene sequence: CDR1 SNHLY, CDR2 FYNNEI. CDR3: CASTYVELYEQYF. CDR3 DNA: TGTGCCAGCACCTACGTAGAGCTCTACGAGCAGTACTTC.

The chain couples TRBV6-1 to TRBJ1-2; weak D call: TRBD1 (5 bases). This CDR3 is built from 14 residues. CDR1 is MNHNS and CDR2 is SASEGT in the germline V gene. The ends were cut back, 1 base at V and 8 bases at J, with 14 bases in the middle. CDR3 coding DNA: TGTGCCAGCAGTGAAGGGGGGGAACCCCCGGGCTACACCTTC. It specifies CASSEGGEPPGYTF.

This clone was seen a few times. This chain joins TRBV6-5 and TRBJ2-1; maybe TRBD1 (6 bases). Trimming stripped 6 bases from V and 3 bases from J, with 9 bases between. Germline-derived CDR1 and CDR2 are MNHEY and SVGAGI. This CDR3 contains 13 residues. The CDR3 DNA reads TGTGCCAGCAGCCGGGACATCTACAATGAGCAGTTCTTC. As protein: CASSRDIYNEQFF.

This clone was seen once. The gene calls are TRBV3-1 (or the pseudogene TRBV3-2) and TRBJ2-3, with 9 bases lining up with TRBD2. Germline V CDR1 and CDR2: LGHDT, YNNKEL (reference sequence). With V trimmed by 0 bases and J by 0 bases, 10 bases remained unmatched. This CDR3 is built from 19 residues. The DNA for the CDR3 is TGTGCCAGCAGCCAAGATAGGCTAGCGGGGCCAACTAGCACAGATACGCAGTATTTT. Encoded protein: CASSQDRLAGPTSTDTQYF.

The chain joins TRBV15 to TRBJ2-3; TRBD2 matches 11 bases. CDR1 and CDR2 from the germline V gene are LNHNV and YYDKDF (reference sequence). The CDR3 is made up of 17 amino acids. V shed 4 bases, J shed 2 bases, and the junction held 8 bases outside the gene matches. As DNA, the CDR3 is TGTGCCACCAGCAAACGTAGCGGGGGGGGTATCACAGATACGCAGTATTTT. Translated: CATSKRSGGGITDTQYF. The variable domain in full, with the rest retrieved from reference TRBV15 and TRBJ2-3, is DAMVIQNPRYQVTQFGKPVTLSCSQTLNHNVMYWYQQKSSQAPKLLFHYYDKDFNNEADTPDNFQSRRPNTSFCFLDIRSPGLGDTAMYLCATSKRSGGGITDTQYFGPGTRLTVL.

This chain links TRBV7-9 with TRBJ2-2; a possible D gene is TRBD2 (5 bases). CDR3 length: 16 amino acids. V lost 5 bases and J lost 4, with 17 bases in between. CDR1 is SEHNR, CDR2 FQNEAQ, per germline (reference sequence). The CDR3 spells CASSPRGGGGTGELFF. The CDR3 DNA reads TGTGCCAGCAGCCCTCGAGGTGGCGGAGGCACCGGGGAGCTGTTTTTT.

The chain joins TRBV27 to TRBJ2-1; D is perhaps TRBD2 (5 bases). The CDR3 covers 14 residues. The germline V and J ends were trimmed by 7 bases and 6 bases, with 16 bases remaining between them. Germline CDR1 MNHEY, CDR2 SMNVEV (reference sequence). CDR3 sequence: CASTRLLAINEQFF. The CDR3 DNA sequence: TGTGCCAGCACTCGCCTCCTAGCAATCAATGAGCAGTTCTTC.

The CDR3 DNA reads as TGTGCCAGCAGCCCAACTAGAAACGGCGAGCAGTACTTC. Amino acid sequence: CASSPTRNGEQYF. V gene TRBV5-6 combines with J gene TRBJ2-7; tentatively, D is TRBD2 (5 bases). Germline CDR1 and CDR2: SGHDT and YYEEEE. V was trimmed by 4 bases and J by 6 bases, leaving 14 bases between them. CDR3 length equals 13 residues. Filled out from reference TRBV5-6 and TRBJ2-7, the complete variable domain reads DAGVTQSPTHLIKTRGQQVTLRCSPKSGHDTVSWYQQALGQGPQFIFQYYEEEERQRGNFPDRFSGHQFPNYSSELNVNALLLGDSALYLCASSPTRNGEQYFGPGTRLTVT.